This T cell receptor (beta chain) derives from a study of blood T cell repertoires in COVID-19. The wider study: Spain, Italy and the United States supplied samples that represented acute and convalescent COVID-19. PBMCs, B-cell-depleted T cells, or T cells provided the cDNA or gDNA that made up the material.

Source study methods: Nucleated cell number was recorded as an estimate derived from reference gene primer amplification. Some clones are missing from TCRdb's copy, which holds only in-frame ones; the method was immunoSEQ multiplex PCR. D and trimming were read from the DNA, whereas the V and J calls and clone size are those reported in that table. The data show 360,000 or so clones, with around 90% seen just once and 6.5% to 7% held by the top ten. Germline V gene lookup returns CDR1 SGHRS and CDR2 YFSETQ. The CDR3 loop spans 15 amino acids. The junction had 7 bases not matched to a gene; V was cut back by 4 bases and J by 5 bases. This clone turned up a few times.

The chain has TRBV5-1 and TRBJ1-4, with 8 nucleotides matching TRBD1. This receptor was obtained from a man aged 18 to 29 with active or convalescent COVID-19. The specimen sequenced was peripheral blood. DNA for the CDR3: TGCGCCAGCAGCAAAGGGACAGGTTCAAATGAAAAACTGTTTTTT. Translating gives CASSKGTGSNEKLFF.